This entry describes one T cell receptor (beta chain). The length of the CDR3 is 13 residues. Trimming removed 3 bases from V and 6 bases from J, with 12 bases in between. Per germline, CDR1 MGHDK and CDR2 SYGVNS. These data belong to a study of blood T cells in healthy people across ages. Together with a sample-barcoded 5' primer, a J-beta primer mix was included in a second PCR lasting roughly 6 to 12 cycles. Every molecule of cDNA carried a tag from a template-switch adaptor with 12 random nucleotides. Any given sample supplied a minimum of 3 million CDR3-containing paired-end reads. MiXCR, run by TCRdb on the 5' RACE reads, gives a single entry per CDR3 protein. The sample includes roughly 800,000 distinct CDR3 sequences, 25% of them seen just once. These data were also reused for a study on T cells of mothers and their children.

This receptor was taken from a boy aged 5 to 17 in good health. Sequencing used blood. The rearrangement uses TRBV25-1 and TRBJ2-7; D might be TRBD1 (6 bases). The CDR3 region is CASSDKQGSEQYF. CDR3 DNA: TGTGCCAGCAGTGATAAACAGGGTTCCGAGCAGTACTTC.